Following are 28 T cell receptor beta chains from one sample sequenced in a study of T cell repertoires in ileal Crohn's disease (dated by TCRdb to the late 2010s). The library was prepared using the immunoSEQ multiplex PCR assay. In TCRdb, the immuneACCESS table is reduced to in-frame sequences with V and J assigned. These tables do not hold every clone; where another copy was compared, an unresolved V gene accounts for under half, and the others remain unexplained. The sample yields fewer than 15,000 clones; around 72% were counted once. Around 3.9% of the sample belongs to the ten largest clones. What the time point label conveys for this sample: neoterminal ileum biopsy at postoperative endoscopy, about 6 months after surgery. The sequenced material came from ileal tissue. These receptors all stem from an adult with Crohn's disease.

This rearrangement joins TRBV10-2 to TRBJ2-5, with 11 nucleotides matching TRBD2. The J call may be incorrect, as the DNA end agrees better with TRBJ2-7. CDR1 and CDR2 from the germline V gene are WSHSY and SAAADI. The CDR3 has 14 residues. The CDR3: CASRLLAGEHEQYF. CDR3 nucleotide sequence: TGCGCCAGCAGGCTACTAGCGGGGGAACACGAGCAGTACTTC.

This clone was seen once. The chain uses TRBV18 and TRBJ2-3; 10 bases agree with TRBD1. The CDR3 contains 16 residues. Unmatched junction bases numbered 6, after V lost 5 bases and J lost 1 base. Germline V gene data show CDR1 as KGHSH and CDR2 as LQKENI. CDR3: CASSAATGGGTDTQYF. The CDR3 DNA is TGTGCCAGCTCAGCCGCGACAGGGGGCGGCACAGATACGCAGTATTTT.

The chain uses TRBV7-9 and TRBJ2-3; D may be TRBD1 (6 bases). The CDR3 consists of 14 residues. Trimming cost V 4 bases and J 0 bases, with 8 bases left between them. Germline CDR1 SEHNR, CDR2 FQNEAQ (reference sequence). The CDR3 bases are TGTGCCAGCAGCTATGGACAGAGCACAGATACGCAGTATTTT. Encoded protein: CASSYGQSTDTQYF.

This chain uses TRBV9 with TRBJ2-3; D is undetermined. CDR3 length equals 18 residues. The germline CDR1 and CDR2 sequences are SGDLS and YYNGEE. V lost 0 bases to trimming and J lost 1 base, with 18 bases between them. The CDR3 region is CASSVAPSPVMGTDTQYF. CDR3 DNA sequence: TGTGCCAGCAGCGTAGCTCCAAGTCCCGTGATGGGCACAGATACGCAGTATTTT.

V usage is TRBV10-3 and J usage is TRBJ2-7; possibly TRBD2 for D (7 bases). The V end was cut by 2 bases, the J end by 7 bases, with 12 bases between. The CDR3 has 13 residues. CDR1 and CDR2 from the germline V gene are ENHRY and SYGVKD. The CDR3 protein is CAISERGAREQYF. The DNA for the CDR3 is TGTGCCATCAGTGAGCGGGGGGCGCGGGAGCAGTACTTC.

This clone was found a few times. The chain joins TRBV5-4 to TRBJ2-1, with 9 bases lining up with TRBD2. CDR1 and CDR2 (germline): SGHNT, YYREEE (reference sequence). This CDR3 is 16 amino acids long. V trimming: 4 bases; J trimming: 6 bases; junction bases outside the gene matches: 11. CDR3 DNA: TGTGCCAGCAGCCCGTCTGGAAGCGGGAGGATCAATGAGCAGTTCTTC. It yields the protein CASSPSGSGRINEQFF.

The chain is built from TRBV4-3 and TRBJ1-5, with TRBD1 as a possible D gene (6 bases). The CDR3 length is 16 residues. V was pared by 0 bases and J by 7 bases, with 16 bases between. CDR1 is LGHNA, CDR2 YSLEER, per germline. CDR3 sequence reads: CASSQDRWGAEQPQHF. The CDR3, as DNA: TGCGCCAGCAGCCAAGATCGGTGGGGGGCAGAGCAGCCCCAGCATTTT.

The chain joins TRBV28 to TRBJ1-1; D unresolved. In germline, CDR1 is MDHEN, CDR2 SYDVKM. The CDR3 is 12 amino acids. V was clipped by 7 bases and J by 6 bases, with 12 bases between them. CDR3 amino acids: CASKGNGAEAFF. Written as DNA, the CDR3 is TGTGCCAGCAAGGGAAACGGGGCTGAAGCTTTCTTT.

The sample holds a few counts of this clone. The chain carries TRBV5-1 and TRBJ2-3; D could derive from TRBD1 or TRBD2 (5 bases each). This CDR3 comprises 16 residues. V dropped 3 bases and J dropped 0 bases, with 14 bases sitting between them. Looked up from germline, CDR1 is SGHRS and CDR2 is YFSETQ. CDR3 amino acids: CASSSGGQPSTDTQYF. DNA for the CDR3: TGCGCCAGCAGCTCTGGGGGTCAACCTAGCACAGATACGCAGTATTTT.

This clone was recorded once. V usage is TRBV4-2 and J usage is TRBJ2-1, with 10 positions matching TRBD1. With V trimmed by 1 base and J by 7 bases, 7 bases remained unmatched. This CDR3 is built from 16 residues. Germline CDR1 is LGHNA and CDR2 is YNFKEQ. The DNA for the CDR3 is TGTGCCAGCAGCCAAGTCCGGGACAGGGGTAATAATGAGCAGTTCTTC. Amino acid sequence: CASSQVRDRGNNEQFF.

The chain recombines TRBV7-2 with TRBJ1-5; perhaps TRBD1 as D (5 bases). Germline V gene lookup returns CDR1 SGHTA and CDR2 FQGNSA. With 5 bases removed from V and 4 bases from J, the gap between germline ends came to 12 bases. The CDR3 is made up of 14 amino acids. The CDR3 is CASSRSGRNQPQHF. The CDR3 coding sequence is TGTGCCAGCAGCCGGTCGGGGCGGAATCAGCCCCAGCATTTT.

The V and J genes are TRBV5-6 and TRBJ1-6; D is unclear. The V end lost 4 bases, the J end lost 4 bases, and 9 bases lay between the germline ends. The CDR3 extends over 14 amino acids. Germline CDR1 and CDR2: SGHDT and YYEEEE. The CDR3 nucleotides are TGTGCCAGCAGCACCGGACTTTATAATTCACCCCTCCACTTT. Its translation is CASSTGLYNSPLHF.

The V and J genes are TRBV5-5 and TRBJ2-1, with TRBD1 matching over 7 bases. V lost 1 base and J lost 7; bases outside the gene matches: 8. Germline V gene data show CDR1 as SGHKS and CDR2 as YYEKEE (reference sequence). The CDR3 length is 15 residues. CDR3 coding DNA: TGTGCCAGCAGCTTGTGGGCAGGGGGTCTAAATGAGCAGTTCTTC. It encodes CASSLWAGGLNEQFF.

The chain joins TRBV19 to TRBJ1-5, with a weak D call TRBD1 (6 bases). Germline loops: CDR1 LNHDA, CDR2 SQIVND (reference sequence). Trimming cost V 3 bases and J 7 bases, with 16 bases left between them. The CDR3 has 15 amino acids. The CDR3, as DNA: TGTGCCAGTAGTATCGGGGGGCGCCAGGGGCAGCCCCAGCATTTT. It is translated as CASSIGGRQGQPQHF.

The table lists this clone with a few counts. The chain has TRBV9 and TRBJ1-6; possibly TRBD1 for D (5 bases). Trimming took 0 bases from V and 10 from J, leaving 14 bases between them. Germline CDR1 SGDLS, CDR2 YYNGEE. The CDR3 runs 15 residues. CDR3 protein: CASSVAAGSSSPLHF. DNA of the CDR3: TGTGCCAGCAGCGTAGCCGCAGGGTCGTCCTCACCCCTCCACTTT.

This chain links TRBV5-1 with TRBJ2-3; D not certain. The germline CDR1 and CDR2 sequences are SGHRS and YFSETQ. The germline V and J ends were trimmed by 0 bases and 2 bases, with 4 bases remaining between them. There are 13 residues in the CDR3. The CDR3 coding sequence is TGCGCCAGCAGCTTGGGGTCCACAGATACGCAGTATTTT. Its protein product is CASSLGSTDTQYF. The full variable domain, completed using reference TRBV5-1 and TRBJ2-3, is KAGVTQTPRYLIKTRGQQVTLSCSPISGHRSVSWYQQTPGQGLQFLFEYFSETQRNKGNFPGRFSGRQFSNSRSEMNVSTLELGDSALYLCASSLGSTDTQYFGPGTRLTVL.

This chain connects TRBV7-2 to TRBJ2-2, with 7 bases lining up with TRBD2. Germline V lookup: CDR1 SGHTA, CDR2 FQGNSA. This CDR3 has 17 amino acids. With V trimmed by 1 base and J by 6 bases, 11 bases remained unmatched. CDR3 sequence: CASSLVGGSQPAGELFF. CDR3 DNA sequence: TGTGCCAGCAGCTTAGTAGGCGGGAGCCAGCCCGCCGGGGAGCTGTTTTTT.

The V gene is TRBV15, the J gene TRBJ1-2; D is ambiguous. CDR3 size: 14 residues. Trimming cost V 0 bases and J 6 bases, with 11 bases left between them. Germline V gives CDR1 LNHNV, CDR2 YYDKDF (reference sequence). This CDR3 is CATSRDRNKDGYTF. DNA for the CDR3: TGTGCCACCAGCAGAGATCGCAACAAGGATGGCTACACCTTC.

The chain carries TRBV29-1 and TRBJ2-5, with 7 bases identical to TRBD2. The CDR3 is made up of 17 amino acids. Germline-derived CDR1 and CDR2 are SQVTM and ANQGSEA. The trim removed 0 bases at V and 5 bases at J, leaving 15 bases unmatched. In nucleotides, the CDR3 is TGCAGCGTTGAAGATCCAATGGGTCTAGCGGAGAAGGAGACCCAGTACTTC. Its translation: CSVEDPMGLAEKETQYF.

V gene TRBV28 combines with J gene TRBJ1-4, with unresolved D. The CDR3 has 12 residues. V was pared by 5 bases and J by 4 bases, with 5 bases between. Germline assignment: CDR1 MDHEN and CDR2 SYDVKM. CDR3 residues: CASSALNEKLFF. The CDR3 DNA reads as TGTGCCAGCAGTGCTCTTAATGAAAAACTGTTTTTT.

CDR3 residues: CASSLGLGDEKLFF. The CDR3 DNA is TGTGCCAGCAGCTTAGGACTTGGGGATGAAAAACTGTTTTTT. The chain is built from TRBV7-2 and TRBJ1-4; no reliable D call. Trimming removed 1 base from V and 6 bases from J, with 9 bases in between. Per germline, CDR1 SGHTA and CDR2 FQGNSA. This CDR3 region has 14 residues.

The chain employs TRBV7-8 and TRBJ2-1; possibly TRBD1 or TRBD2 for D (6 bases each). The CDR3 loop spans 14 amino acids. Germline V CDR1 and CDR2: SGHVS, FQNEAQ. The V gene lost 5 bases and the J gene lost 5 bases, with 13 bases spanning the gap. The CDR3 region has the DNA TGTGCCAGCAGCGAGGGGGACTTACACAATGAGCAGTTCTTC. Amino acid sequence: CASSEGDLHNEQFF.

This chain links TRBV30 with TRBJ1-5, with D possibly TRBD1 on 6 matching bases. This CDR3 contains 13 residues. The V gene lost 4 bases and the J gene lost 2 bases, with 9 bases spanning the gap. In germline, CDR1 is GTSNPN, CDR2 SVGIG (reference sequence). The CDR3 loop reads CAWNPGGNQPQHF. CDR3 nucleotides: TGTGCCTGGAATCCAGGGGGCAATCAGCCCCAGCATTTT.

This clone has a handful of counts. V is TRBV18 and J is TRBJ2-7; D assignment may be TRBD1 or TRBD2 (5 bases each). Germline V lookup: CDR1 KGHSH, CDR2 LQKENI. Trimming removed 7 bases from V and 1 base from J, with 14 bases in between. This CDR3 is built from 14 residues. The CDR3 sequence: CASFRGGQSYEQYF. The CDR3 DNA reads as TGTGCCAGCTTTCGTGGGGGTCAATCCTACGAGCAGTACTTC.

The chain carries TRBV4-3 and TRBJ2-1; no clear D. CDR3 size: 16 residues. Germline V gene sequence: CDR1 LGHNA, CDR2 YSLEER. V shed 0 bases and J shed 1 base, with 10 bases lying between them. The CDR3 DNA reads TGCGCCAGCAGCCAAGATCCCCTGGGGTCCTACAATGAGCAGTTCTTC. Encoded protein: CASSQDPLGSYNEQFF.

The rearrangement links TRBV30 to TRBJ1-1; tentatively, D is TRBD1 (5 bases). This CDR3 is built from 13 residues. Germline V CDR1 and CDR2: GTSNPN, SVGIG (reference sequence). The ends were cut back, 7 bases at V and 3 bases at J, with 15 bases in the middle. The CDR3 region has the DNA TGTGCCTACCAGGGTCAAAGTGACACTGAAGCTTTCTTT. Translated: CAYQGQSDTEAFF.

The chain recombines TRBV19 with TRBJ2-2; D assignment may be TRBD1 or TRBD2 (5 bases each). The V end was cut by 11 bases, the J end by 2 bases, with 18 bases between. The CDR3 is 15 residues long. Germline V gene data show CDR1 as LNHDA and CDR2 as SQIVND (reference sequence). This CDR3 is CAVRPGRVNTGELFF. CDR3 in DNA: TGTGCCGTAAGACCGGGACGGGTAAACACCGGGGAGCTGTTTTTT.

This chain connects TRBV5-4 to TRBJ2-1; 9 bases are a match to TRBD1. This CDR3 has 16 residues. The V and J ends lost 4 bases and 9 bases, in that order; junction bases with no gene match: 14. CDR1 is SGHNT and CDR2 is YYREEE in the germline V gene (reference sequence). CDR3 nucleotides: TGTGCCAGCAGCCTGTTGGGACAGGGCCCCAGCGGTGAGCAGTTCTTC. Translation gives CASSLLGQGPSGEQFF.